This TCR beta chain was sequenced for a study of blood T cell repertoires in COVID-19. At the level of the study: Spain, Italy and the United States supplied samples that represented acute and convalescent COVID-19. PBMCs, B-cell-depleted T cells, or T cells provided the cDNA or gDNA that made up the material.

How the authors handled the data: Amplification with reference gene primers provided the estimates of nucleated cell counts. Generated by immunoSEQ multiplex PCR, the TCRdb table keeps only in-frame clones and is missing some. V and J calls and clone size come straight from that table; D and trimming were deduced from the DNA. The table shows about 55,000 clones, with 65% to 90% occurring only once. This clone has only a few counts. The sequenced material came from peripheral blood. This clonotype was obtained from a human donor in a cohort sampled during active COVID-19.

CDR3 protein: CASSATQGSSQETQYF. The CDR3 DNA reads TGTGCCAGCAGCGCAACCCAGGGGTCTAGCCAAGAGACCCAGTACTTC. The V gene is TRBV5-4, the J gene TRBJ2-5; TRBD1 is a possible D gene (6 bases). The CDR3 has 16 amino acids. V dropped 4 bases and J dropped 1 base, with 17 bases sitting between them. The germline V gene has CDR1 SGHNT and CDR2 YYREEE (reference sequence). Full variable domain (outside the CDR3, taken from reference TRBV5-4 and TRBJ2-5): ETGVTQSPTHLIKTRGQQVTLRCSSQSGHNTVSWYQQALGQGPQFIFQYYREEENGRGNFPPRFSGLQFPNYSSELNVNALELDDSALYLCASSATQGSSQETQYFGPGTRLLVL.